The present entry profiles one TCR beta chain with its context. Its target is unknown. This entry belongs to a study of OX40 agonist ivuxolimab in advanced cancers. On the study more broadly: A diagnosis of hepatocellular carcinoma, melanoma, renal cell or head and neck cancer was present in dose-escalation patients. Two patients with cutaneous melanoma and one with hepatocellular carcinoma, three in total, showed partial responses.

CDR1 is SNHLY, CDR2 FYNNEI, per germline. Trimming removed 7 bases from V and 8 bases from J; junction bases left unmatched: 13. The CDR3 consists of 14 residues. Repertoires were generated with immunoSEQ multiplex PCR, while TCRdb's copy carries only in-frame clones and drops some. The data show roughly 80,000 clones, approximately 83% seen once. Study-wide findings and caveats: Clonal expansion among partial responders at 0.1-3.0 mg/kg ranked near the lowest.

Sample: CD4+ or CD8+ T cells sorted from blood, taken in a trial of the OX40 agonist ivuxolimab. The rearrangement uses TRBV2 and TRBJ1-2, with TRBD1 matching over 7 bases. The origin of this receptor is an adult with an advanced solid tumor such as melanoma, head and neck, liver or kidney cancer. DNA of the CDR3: TGTGCCAGCATACACACAGGGGTTAACGGAGGCTACACCTTC. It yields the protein CASIHTGVNGGYTF.